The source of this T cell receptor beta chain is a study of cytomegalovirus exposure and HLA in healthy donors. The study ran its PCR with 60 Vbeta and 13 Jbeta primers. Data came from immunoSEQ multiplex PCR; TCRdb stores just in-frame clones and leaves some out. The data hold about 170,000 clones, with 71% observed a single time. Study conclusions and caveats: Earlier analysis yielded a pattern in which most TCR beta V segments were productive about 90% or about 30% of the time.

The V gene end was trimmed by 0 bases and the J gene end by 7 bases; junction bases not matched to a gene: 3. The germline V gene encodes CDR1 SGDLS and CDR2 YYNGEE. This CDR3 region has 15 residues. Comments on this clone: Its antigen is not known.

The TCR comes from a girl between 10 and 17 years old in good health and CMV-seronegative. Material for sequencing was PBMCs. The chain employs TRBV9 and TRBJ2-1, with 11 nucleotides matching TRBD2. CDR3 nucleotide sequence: TGTGCCAGCAGCGTAGTAGCGGGGGGGCCGAATGAGCAGTTCTTC. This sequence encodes CASSVVAGGPNEQFF.